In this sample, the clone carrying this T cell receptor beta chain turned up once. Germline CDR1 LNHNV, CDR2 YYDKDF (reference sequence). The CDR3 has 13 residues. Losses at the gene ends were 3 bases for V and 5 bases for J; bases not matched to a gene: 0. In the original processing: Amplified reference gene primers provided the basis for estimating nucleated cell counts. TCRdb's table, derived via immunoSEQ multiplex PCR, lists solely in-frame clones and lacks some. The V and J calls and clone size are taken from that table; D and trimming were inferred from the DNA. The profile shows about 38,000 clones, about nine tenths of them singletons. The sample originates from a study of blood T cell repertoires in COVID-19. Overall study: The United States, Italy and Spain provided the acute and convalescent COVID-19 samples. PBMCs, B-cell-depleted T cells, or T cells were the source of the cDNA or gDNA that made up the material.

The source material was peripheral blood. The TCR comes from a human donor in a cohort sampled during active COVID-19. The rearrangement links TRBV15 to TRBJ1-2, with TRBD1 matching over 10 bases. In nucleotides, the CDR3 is TGTGCCACCAGCAGGGACAGGGGGTATGGCTACACCTTC. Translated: CATSRDRGYGYTF.